The clone carrying this T cell receptor (beta chain) was seen once. The record originates from a study of T cell changes during pregnancy in multiple sclerosis. The protocol was immunoSEQ multiplex PCR, while the TCRdb copy is restricted to in-frame clones and leaves out a portion. The data contain about 60,000 clones, roughly nine tenths of them singletons. CDR1 and CDR2 (germline): SGDLS, YYNGEE. The CDR3 loop spans 17 amino acids. Trimming at V came to 2 bases and at J to 2 bases, leaving 6 bases not matched to a gene. The sequencing used CD4+ T cells from peripheral blood mononuclear cells, collected in the first trimester of pregnancy. The TCR comes from a female donor with multiple sclerosis, enrolled in a pregnancy study. The genes are TRBV9 and TRBJ2-1; 11 positions match TRBD2. DNA for the CDR3: TGTGCCAGCAGCGTGACTAGCGGGGTAACCCCCTACAATGAGCAGTTCTTC. Translation: CASSVTSGVTPYNEQFF. Combining the CDR3 with reference TRBV9 and TRBJ2-1 gives the whole variable domain DSGVTQTPKHLITATGQRVTLRCSPRSGDLSVYWYQQSLDQGLQFLIQYYNGEERAKGNILERFSAQQFPDLHSELNLSSLELGDSALYFCASSVTSGVTPYNEQFFGPGTRLTVL.